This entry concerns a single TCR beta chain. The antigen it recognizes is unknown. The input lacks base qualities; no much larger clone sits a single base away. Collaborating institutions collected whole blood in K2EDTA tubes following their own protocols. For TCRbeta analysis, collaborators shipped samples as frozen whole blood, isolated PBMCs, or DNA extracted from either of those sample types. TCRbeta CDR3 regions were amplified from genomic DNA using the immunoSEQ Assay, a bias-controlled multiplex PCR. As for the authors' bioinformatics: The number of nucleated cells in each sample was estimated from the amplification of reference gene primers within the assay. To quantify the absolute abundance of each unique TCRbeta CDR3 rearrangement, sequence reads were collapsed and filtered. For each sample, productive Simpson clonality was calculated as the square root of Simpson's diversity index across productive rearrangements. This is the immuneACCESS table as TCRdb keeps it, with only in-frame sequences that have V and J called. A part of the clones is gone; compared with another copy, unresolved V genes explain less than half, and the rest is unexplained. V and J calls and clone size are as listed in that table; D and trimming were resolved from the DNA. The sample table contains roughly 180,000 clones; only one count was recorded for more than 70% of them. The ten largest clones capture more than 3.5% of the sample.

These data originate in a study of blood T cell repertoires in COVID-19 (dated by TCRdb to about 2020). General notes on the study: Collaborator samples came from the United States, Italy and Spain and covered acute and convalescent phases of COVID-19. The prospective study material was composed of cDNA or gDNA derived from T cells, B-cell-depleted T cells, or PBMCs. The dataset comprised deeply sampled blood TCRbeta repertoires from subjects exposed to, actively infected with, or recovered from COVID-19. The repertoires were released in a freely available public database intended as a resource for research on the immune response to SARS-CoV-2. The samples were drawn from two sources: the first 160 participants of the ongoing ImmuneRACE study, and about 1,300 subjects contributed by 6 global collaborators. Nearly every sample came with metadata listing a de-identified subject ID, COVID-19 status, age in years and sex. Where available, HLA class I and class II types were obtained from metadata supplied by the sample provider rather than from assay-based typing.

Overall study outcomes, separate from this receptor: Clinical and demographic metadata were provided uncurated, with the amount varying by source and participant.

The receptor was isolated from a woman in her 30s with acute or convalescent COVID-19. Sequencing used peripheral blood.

The CDR3 is CASSIIQGPYEQYF. The bases read TGTGCCAGTAGTATTATCCAGGGTCCCTACGAGCAGTACTTC. Recombination linked TRBV19 to TRBJ2-7; the D gene is possibly TRBD1, with 5 bases matching. For CDR1 and CDR2, the germline V gene (reference sequence) lists LNHDA and SQIVND. The trim is 3 bases for V and 2 bases for J, with a gap of 11 bases between the germline ends. The CDR3 starts with the cysteine, ends with the phenylalanine, and has 14 residues. The only DNA kept is the CDR3, 42 bases in frame from the first base.